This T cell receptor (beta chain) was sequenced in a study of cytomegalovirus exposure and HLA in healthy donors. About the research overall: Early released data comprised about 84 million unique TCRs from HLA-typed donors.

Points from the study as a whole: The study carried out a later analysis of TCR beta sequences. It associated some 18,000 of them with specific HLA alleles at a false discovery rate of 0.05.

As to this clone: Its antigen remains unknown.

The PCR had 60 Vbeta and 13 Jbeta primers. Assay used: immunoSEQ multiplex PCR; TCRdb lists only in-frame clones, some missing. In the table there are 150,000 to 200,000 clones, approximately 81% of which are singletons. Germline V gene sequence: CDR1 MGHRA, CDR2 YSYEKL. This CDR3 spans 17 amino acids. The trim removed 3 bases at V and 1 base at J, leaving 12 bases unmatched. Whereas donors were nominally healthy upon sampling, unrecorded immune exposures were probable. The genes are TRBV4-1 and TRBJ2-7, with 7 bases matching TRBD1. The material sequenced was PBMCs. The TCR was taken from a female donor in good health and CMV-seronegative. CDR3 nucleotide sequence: TGCGCCAGCAGCCATTCAGCGACAGGGAGTGGTTCCTACGAGCAGTACTTC. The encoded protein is CASSHSATGSGSYEQYF.